This T cell receptor beta chain was found in a study of CD8 T cells in ankylosing spondylitis. A single record per CDR3 protein comes from TCRdb applying MiXCR to the 5' RACE reads. The sample carries about 350,000 distinct CDR3 sequences, approximately 22% recorded once. This TCR was recovered from a male donor with ankylosing spondylitis or in good health (not recorded which). The sample was blood, either unsorted or a sorted T cell fraction (not recorded which).

The CDR3 spells CASSPRNRTGLYEQYF. The DNA for the CDR3 is TGTGCCAGCTCACCGAGGAACAGGACAGGGCTCTACGAGCAGTACTTC. The chain joins TRBV18 to TRBJ2-7; 8 bases match TRBD1. Per germline, CDR1 KGHSH and CDR2 LQKENI. The V and J ends lost 3 bases and 3 bases, in that order; junction bases with no gene match: 10. This CDR3 is 16 amino acids long.